This T cell receptor (beta chain) was recovered during a study of molecular identifiers for immune sequencing clone quantification. CDR1 is SGHAT, CDR2 FQNNGV, per germline. The CDR3 is 12 residues long. V was trimmed by 5 bases and J by 6 bases, leaving 11 bases between them. A note on this clonotype: As yet, its antigen is unknown.

Broader study findings: Effector cells kept over 99% of their molecules in clones above 20 RNA copies, while naive cells kept under 1% there.

Based on a CD8+CD4-CCR7+CD45RA+ profile, naive CD8 T cells were sorted. Previously reported methods and listed TCR primers produced the bulk TCR libraries. TCRdb passed the PCR reads through MiXCR, listing each CDR3 protein once. The sample lists 85,000 to 120,000 distinct CDR3 sequences, about a third occurring once. What was sequenced was naive CD8+ T cells from blood, with Jurkat cell RNA spiked in. The subset was: FACS-sorted CD8+CD4-CCR7+CD45RA+ naive T cells. The TCR comes from a human donor in good health. Some libraries in this study had Jurkat cell RNA spiked in. The rearrangement links TRBV11-2 to TRBJ2-7; unclear D gene. The CDR3 coding sequence is TGTGCCAGCAGCGATGATGCTTCCGAGCAGTACTTC. Translation: CASSDDASEQYF. Supplemented by reference TRBV11-2 and TRBJ2-7, the full variable domain reads EAGVAQSPRYKIIEKRQSVAFWCNPISGHATLYWYQQILGQGPKLLIQFQNNGVVDDSQLPKDRFSAERLKGVDSTLKIQPAKLEDSAVYLCASSDDASEQYFGPGTRLTVT.